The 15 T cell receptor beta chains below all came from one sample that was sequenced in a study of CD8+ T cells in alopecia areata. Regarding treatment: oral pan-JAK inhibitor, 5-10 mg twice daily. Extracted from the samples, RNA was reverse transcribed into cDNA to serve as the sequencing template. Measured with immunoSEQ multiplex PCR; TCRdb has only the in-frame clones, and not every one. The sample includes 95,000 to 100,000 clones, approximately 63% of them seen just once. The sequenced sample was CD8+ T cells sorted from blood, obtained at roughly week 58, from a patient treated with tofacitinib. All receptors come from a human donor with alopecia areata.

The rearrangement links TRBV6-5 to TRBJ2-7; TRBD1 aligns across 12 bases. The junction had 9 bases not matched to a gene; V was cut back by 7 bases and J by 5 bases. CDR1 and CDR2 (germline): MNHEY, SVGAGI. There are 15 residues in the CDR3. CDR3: CASTPRDRGLDEQYF. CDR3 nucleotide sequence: TGTGCCAGCACCCCACGGGACAGGGGGCTGGACGAGCAGTACTTC.

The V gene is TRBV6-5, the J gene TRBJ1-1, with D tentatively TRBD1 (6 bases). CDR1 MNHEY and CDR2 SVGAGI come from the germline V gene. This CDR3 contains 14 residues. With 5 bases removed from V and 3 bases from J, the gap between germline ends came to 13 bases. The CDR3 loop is CASSPHTGYTEAFF. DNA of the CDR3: TGTGCCAGCAGTCCCCATACAGGGTACACTGAAGCTTTCTTT.

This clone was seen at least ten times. The CDR3, as DNA: TGTGCCAGTAGTATAGTCGCCCAGGAGCAGTTCTTC. Translation gives CASSIVAQEQFF. The chain has TRBV19 and TRBJ2-1; D gene ambiguous. Trimming took off 1 base at V and 10 bases at J, with 8 bases between the two ends. The CDR3 runs to 12 residues. Germline CDR1 and CDR2: LNHDA and SQIVND (reference sequence).

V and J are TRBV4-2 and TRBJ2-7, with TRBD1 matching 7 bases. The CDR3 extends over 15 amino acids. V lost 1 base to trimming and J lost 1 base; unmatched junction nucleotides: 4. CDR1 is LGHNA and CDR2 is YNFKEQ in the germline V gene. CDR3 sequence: CASSQGGDSSYEQYF. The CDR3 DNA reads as TGTGCCAGCAGCCAAGGTGGGGACAGTTCCTACGAGCAGTACTTC.

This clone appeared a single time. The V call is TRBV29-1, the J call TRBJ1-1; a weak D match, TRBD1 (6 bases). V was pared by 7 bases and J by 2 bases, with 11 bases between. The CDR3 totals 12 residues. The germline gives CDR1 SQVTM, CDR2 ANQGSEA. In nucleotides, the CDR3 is TGCAGCGCAAGGGGACAAAACACTGAAGCTTTCTTT. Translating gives CSARGQNTEAFF.

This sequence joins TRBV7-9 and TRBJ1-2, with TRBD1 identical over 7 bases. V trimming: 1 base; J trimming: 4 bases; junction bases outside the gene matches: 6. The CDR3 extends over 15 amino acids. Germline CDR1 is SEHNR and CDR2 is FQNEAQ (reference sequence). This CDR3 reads CASSLVETGFYGYTF. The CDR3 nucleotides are TGTGCCAGCAGCTTAGTGGAGACAGGGTTCTATGGCTACACCTTC.

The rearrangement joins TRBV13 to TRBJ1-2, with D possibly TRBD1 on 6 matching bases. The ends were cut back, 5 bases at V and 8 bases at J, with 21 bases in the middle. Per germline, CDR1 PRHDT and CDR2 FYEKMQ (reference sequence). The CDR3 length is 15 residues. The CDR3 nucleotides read TGTGCCAGCAGCCCGTACAGGGCCTACCCCGGGGGCTACACCTTC. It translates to CASSPYRAYPGGYTF.

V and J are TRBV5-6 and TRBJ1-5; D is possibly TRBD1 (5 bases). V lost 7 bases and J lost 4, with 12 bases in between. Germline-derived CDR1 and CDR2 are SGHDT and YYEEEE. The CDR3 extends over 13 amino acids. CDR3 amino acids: CASSPGGNQPQHF. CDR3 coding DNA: TGTGCCAGCTCCCCCGGGGGGAATCAGCCCCAGCATTTT.

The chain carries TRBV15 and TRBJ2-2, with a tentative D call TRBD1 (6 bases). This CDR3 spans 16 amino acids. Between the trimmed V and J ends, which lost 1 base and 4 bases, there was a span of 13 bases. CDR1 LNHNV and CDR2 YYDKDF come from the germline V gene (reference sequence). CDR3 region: CATSRAGRGGTGELFF. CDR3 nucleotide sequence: TGTGCCACCAGCAGAGCGGGCAGGGGTGGCACCGGGGAGCTGTTTTTT.

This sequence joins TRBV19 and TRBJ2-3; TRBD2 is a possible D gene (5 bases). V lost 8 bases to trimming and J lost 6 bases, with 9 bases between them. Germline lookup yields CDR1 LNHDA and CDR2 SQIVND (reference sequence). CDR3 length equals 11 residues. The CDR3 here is CASLRGDTQYF. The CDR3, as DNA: TGTGCCAGTCTTCGAGGGGATACGCAGTATTTT.

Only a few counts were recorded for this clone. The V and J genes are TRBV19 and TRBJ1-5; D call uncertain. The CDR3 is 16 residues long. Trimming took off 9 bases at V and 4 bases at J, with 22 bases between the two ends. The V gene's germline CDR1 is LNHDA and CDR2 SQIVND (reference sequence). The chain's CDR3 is CASRAAHDSGNQPQHF. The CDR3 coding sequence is TGTGCCAGCCGTGCGGCCCATGACTCGGGTAATCAGCCCCAGCATTTT.

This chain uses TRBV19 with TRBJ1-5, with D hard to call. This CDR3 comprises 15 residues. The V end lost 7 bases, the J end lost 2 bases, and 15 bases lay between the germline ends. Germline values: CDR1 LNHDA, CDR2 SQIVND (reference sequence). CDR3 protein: CASTRYGDGNQPQHF. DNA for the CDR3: TGTGCCAGTACGAGATATGGGGATGGCAATCAGCCCCAGCATTTT.

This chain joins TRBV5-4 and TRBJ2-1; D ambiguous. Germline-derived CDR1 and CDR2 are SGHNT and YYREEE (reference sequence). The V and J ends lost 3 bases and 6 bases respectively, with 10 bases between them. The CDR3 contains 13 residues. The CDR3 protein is CASSSDLPNEQFF. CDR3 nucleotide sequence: TGTGCCAGCAGCTCAGACCTCCCCAATGAGCAGTTCTTC.

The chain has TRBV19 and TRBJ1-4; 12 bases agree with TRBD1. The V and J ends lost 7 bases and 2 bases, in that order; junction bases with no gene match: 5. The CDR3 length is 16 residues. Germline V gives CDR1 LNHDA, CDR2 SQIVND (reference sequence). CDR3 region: CASTPGQGATNEKLFF. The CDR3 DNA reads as TGTGCCAGTACACCGGGACAGGGGGCCACTAATGAAAAACTGTTTTTT. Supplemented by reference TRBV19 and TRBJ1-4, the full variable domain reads DGGITQSPKYLFRKEGQNVTLSCEQNLNHDAMYWYRQDPGQGLRLIYYSQIVNDFQKGDIAEGYSVSREKKESFPLTVTSAQKNPTAFYLCASTPGQGATNEKLFFGSGTQLSVL.

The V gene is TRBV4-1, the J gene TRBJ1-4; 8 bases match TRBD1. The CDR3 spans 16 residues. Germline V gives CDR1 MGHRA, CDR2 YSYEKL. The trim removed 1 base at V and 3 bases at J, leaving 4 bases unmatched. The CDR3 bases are TGCGCCAGCAGCCAAGTTTTACAGGGGGCTAATGAAAAACTGTTTTTT. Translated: CASSQVLQGANEKLFF.